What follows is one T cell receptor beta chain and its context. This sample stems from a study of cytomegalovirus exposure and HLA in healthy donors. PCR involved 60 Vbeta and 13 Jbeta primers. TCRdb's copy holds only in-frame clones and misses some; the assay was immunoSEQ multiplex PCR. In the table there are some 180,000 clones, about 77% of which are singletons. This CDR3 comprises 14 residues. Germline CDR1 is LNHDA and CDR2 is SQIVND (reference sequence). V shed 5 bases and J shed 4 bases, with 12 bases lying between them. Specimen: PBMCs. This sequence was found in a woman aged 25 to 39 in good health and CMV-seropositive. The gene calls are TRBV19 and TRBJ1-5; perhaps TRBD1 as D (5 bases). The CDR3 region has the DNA TGTGCCAGTAGTCCCATCGGGGGGAATCAGCCCCAGCATTTT. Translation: CASSPIGGNQPQHF.